The rows below give T cell receptor beta chains drawn from one sample of a study of blood T cell repertoires in COVID-19. Libraries were prepared by immunoSEQ multiplex PCR; TCRdb keeps only in-frame clonotypes and omits some of them. The sample includes hundreds of thousands of clones, roughly 85% of them seen just once. Sequencing used PBMCs or T cells enriched from blood (not recorded which). Receptors originate from a woman aged 40 to 55 who had recovered from COVID-19. The CDR3 runs from the conserved cysteine through the conserved F or W. A D gene is named only where the DNA matches it firmly. Only some rows state a clone size, as once, few, many or a class for expanded clones.

size: .
J: TRBJ2-7
D: .
V: TRBV5-1
length: 14
DNA: TGCGCCAGCAGCTTGCACGGGGTCTCCTACGAGCAGTACTTC
CDR3: CASSLHGVSYEQYF

size: .
J: TRBJ2-6
D: TRBD2
V: TRBV7-2
length: 19
DNA: TGTGCCAGCAGTAAAGACCGACTAGCGGGAGGGCTCGGGGCCAACGTCCTGACTTTC
CDR3: CASSKDRLAGGLGANVLTF

size: .
J: TRBJ2-5
D: .
V: TRBV23-1
length: 13
DNA: TGCGCCAGCAGACTCCCCCACCAAGAGACCCAGTACTTC
CDR3: CASRLPHQETQYF

size: .
J: TRBJ2-3
D: TRBD2
V: TRBV18
length: 22
DNA: TGTGCCAGCTCACCTGTAACCGGGACTAGCGGTCCTCCGGTGGGGGGCACAGATACGCAGTATTTT
CDR3: CASSPVTGTSGPPVGGTDTQYF

size: .
J: TRBJ1-5
D: .
V: TRBV28
length: 15
DNA: TGTGCCAGCTTAGGGATAGGGGCCGGCAATCAGCCCCAGCATTTT
CDR3: CASLGIGAGNQPQHF

size: .
J: TRBJ1-2
D: TRBD1
V: TRBV24-1
length: 13
DNA: TGTGCCACCAATAACAGGGGGCTGAAAGGCTACACCTTC
CDR3: CATNNRGLKGYTF

size: .
J: TRBJ1-1
D: .
V: TRBV20-1
length: 12
DNA: TGCAGTGCTAGTGGGAGGAACACTGAAGCTTTCTTT
CDR3: CSASGRNTEAFF

size: once
J: TRBJ2-1
D: TRBD1
V: TRBV5-1
length: 16
DNA: TGCGCCAGCAGCTTGGCCGGGACAGGGTACAACGATGAGCAGTTCTTC
CDR3: CASSLAGTGYNDEQFF

size: .
J: TRBJ1-5
D: .
V: TRBV7-2
length: 16
DNA: TGTGCCAGCAGCTTAGTAGGCGGTCGCTTTAATCAGCCCCAGCATTTT
CDR3: CASSLVGGRFNQPQHF

size: .
J: TRBJ1-2
D: TRBD1
V: TRBV19
length: 16
DNA: TGTGCCAGTAGTATCGGCGAGGGGGCGCTTTACTATGGCTACACCTTC
CDR3: CASSIGEGALYYGYTF

size: .
J: TRBJ1-1
D: TRBD1
V: TRBV29-1
length: 14
DNA: TGCAGCGTCCGGGGACAGATATTGAACACTGAAGCTTTCTTT
CDR3: CSVRGQILNTEAFF

size: .
J: TRBJ2-1
D: TRBD2
V: TRBV5-1
length: 16
DNA: TGCGCCAGCAGGGAGGCTAGCGGGGGGGCCTACAATGAGCAGTTCTTC
CDR3: CASREASGGAYNEQFF

size: .
J: TRBJ2-3
D: TRBD2
V: TRBV2
length: 17
DNA: TGTGCCAGCCGACACCGACTAGCGGGAGGTGGCACAGATACGCAGTATTTT
CDR3: CASRHRLAGGGTDTQYF

size: .
J: TRBJ2-4
D: TRBD1
V: TRBV10-3
length: 14
DNA: TGTGCCATCAGTCAGGGGGCCGAGAAAAACATTCAGTACTTC
CDR3: CAISQGAEKNIQYF